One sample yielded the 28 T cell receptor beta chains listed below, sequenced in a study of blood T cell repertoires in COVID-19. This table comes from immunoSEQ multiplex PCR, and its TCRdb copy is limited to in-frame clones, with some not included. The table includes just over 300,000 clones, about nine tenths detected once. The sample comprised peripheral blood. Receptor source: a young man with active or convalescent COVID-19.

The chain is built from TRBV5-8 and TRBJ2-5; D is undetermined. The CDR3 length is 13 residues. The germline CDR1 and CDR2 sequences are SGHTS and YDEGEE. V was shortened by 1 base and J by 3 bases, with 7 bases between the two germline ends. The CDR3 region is CASSLRVKETQYF. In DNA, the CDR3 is TGTGCCAGCAGCTTGCGGGTAAAAGAGACCCAGTACTTC.

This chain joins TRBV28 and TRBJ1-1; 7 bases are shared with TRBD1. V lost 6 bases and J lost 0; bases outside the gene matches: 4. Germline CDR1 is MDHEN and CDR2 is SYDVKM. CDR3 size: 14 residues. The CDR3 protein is CASRLTGMNTEAFF. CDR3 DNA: TGTGCCAGCAGGCTGACAGGGATGAACACTGAAGCTTTCTTT.

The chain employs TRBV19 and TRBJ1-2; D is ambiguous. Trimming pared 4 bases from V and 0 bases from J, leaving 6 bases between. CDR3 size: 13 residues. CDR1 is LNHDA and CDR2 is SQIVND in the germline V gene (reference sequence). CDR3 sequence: CASSKTTNYGYTF. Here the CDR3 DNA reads TGTGCCAGTAGTAAGACAACTAACTATGGCTACACCTTC.

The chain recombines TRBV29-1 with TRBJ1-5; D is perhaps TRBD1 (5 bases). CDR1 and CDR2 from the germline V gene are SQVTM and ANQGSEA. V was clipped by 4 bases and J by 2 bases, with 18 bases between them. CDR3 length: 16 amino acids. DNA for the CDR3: TGCAGCGTTGTGACAGTTGGTAATGTTGGCAATCAGCCCCAGCATTTT. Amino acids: CSVVTVGNVGNQPQHF.

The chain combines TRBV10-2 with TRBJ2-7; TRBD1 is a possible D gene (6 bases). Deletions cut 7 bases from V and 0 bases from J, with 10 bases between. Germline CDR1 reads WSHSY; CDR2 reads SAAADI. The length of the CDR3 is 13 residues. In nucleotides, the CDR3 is TGCGCCAGCACCCGGGACAACTCCTACGAGCAGTACTTC. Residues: CASTRDNSYEQYF.

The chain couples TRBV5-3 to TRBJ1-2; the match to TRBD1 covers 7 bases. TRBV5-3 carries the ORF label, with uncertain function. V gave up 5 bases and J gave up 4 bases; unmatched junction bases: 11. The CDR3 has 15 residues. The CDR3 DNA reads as TGTGCCAGAAGTTTCCCGGGACAGTCACTCTATGGCTACACCTTC. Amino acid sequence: CARSFPGQSLYGYTF.

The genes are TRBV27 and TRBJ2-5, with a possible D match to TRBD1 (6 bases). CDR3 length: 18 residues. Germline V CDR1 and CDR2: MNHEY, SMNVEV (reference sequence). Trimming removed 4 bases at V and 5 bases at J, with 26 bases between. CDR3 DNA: TGTGCCAGCAGTTCCCTATCGACAGGCCGAGGGGCTGGGGAGACCCAGTACTTC. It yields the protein CASSSLSTGRGAGETQYF.

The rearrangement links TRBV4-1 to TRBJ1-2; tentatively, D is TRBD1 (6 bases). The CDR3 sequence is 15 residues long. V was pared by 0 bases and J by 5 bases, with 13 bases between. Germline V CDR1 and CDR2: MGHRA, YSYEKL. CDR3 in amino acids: CASSQEAQGRYGYTF. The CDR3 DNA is TGCGCCAGCAGCCAAGAAGCGCAGGGGAGATATGGCTACACCTTC.

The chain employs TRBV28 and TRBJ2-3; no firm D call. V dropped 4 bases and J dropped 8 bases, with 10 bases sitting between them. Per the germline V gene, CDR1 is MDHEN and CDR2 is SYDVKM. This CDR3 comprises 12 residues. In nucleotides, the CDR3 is TGTGCCAGCAGTTCCTTGCAGGTTACGCAGTATTTT. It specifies CASSSLQVTQYF.

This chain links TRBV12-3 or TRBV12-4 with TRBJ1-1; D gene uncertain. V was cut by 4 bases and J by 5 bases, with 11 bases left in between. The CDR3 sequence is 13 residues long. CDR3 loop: CASSSRLRTEAFF. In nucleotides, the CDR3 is TGTGCCAGCAGTTCACGTCTGAGGACTGAAGCTTTCTTT.

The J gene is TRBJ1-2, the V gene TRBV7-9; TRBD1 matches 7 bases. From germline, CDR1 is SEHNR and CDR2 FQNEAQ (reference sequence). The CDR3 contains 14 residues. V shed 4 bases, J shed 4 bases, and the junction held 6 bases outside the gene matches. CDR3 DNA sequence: TGTGCCAGCAGCTCCCAGACAGGGATCTATGGCTACACCTTC. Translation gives CASSSQTGIYGYTF.

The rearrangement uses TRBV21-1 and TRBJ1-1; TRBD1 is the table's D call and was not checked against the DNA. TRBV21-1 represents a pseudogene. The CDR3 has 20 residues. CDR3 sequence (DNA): TGTGCCAGCAGCAGCGCGAAAGGACAGGGGGATCTCAAGGTCCTAATTGAAGCTTTCTTT. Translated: CASSSAKGQGDLKVLIEAFF.

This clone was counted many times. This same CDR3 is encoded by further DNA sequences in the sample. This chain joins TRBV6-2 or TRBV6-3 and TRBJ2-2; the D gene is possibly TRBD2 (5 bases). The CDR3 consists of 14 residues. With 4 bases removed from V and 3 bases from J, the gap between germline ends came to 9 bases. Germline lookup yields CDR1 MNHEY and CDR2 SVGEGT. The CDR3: CASSWETHTGELFF. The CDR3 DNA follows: TGTGCCAGCAGTTGGGAGACACACACCGGGGAGCTGTTTTTT.

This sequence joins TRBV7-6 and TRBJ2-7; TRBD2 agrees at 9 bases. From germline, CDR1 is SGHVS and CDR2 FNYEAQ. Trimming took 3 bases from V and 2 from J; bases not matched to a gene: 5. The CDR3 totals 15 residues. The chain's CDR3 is CASSFLAGNTYEQYF. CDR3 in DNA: TGTGCCAGCAGCTTTCTAGCGGGGAATACCTACGAGCAGTACTTC.

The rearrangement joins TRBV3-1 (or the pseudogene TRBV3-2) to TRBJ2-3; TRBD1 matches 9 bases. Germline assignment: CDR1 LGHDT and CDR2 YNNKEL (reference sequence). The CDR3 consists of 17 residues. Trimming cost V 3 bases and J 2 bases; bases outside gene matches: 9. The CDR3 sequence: CASSHSPGQGPTDTQYF. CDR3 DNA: TGTGCCAGCAGCCATTCCCCGGGACAGGGCCCCACAGATACGCAGTATTTT.

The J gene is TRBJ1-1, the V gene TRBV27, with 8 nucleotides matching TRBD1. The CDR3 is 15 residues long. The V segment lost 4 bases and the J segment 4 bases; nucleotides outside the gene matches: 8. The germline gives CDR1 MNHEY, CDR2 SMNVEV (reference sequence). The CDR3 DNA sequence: TGTGCCAGCAGTTACAAGACAGGGGTGCTCACTGAAGCTTTCTTT. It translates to CASSYKTGVLTEAFF.

This CDR3 reads CASIGASGELFF. CDR3 sequence (DNA): TGTGCCAGCATCGGAGCATCCGGGGAGCTGTTTTTT. This chain joins TRBV19 and TRBJ2-2; D gene uncertain. With 9 bases removed from V and 6 bases from J, the gap between germline ends came to 11 bases. The CDR3 length is 12 residues. Germline V gives CDR1 LNHDA, CDR2 SQIVND (reference sequence).

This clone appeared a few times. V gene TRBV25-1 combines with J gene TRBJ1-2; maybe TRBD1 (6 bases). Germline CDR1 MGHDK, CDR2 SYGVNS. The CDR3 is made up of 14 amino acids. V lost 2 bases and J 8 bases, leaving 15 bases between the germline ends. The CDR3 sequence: CASSEHTGMVGYTF. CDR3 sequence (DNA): TGTGCCAGCAGTGAACATACAGGGATGGTCGGCTACACCTTC.

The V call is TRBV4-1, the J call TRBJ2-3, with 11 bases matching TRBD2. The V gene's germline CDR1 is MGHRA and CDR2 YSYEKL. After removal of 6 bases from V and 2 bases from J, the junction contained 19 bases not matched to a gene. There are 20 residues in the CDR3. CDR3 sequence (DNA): TGCGCCAGCAGACCTTTTAGCGGGAGGGCCGGGGCTCGGTTCACAGATACGCAGTATTTT. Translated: CASRPFSGRAGARFTDTQYF.

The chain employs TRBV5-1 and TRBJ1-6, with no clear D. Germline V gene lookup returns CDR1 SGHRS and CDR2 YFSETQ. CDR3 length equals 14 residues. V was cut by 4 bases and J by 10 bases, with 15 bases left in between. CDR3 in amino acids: CASSPDGSGSPLHF. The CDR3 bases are TGCGCCAGCAGCCCGGACGGGTCGGGGTCACCCCTCCACTTT.

CDR3 nucleotide sequence: TGTGCCAGCAGTCCTTTTATCGTTCTCTCCTACGAGCAGTACTTC. The encoded protein is CASSPFIVLSYEQYF. The V gene is TRBV6-5, the J gene TRBJ2-7, with unresolved D. The CDR3 totals 15 residues. V lost 5 bases and J lost 0, with 14 bases in between. Germline loops: CDR1 MNHEY, CDR2 SVGAGI.

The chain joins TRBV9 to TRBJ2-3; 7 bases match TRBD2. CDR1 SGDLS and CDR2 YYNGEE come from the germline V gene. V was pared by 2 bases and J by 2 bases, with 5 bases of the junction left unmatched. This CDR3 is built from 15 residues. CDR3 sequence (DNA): TGTGCCAGCAGCGTCCAGCGGGGAAACACAGATACGCAGTATTTT. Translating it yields CASSVQRGNTDTQYF.

Here the CDR3 reads CASSRQTSGVSTDTQYF. The CDR3 DNA reads TGTGCCAGCAGCCGGCAGACTAGCGGAGTTAGCACAGATACGCAGTATTTT. This chain connects TRBV4-2 to TRBJ2-3; 9 positions agree with TRBD2. J was trimmed by 0 bases and V by 4 bases; bases with no gene match: 8. CDR1 and CDR2 from the germline V gene are LGHNA and YNFKEQ. The CDR3 length is 17 residues.

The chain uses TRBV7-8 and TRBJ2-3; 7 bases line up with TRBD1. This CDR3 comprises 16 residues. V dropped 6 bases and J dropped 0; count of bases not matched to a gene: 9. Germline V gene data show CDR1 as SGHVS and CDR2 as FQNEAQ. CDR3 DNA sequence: TGTGCCAGCAGGGTCATGGGGACAGAAAGCACAGATACGCAGTATTTT. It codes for CASRVMGTESTDTQYF.

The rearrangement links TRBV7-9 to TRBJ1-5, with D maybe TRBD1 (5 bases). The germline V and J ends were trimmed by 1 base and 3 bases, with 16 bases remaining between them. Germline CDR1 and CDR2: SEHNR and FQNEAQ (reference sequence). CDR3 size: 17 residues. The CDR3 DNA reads TGTGCCAGCAGCTTAGTCCCACGGAGGGGTGACAATCAGCCCCAGCATTTT. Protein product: CASSLVPRRGDNQPQHF. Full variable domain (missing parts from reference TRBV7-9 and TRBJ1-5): DTGVSQNPRHKITKRGQNVTFRCDPISEHNRLYWYRQTLGQGPEFLTYFQNEAQLEKSRLLSDRFSAERPKGSFSTLEIQRTEQGDSAMYLCASSLVPRRGDNQPQHFGDGTRLSIL.

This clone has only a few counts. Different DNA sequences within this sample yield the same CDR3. CDR3: CASSYRGRNYGYTF. The CDR3 DNA sequence: TGTGCCAGCAGTTACAGGGGTCGGAACTATGGCTACACCTTC. The chain couples TRBV6-2 or TRBV6-3 to TRBJ1-2, with a tentative D call TRBD1 (5 bases). CDR1 is MNHEY, CDR2 SVGEGT, per germline. The ends were cut back, 2 bases at V and 2 bases at J, with 9 bases in the middle. The CDR3 consists of 14 residues.

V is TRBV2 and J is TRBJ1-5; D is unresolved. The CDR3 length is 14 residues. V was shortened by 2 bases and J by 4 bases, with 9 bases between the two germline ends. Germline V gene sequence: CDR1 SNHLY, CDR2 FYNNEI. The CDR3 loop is CASSEYHSNQPQHF. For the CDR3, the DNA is TGTGCCAGCAGTGAATACCATAGTAATCAGCCCCAGCATTTT.

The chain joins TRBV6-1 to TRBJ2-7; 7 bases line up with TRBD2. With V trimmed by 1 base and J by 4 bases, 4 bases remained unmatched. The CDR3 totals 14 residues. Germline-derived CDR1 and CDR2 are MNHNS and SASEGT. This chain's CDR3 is CASSEGIGRYEQYF. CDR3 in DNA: TGTGCCAGCAGTGAAGGGATCGGGAGGTACGAGCAGTACTTC.